This T cell receptor beta chain comes out of a study of spatial heterogeneity in lung cancer (dated by TCRdb to the late 2010s). General notes on the study: Beta-chain transcripts were consistently detected in greater numbers than alpha-chain transcripts, which likely reflects a higher abundance of beta-chain transcripts. The study linked features of the TCR repertoire to counts of nonsynonymous mutations, which were determined by whole-exome sequencing of tumor tissue. In the raw uncorrected reads, each unique combination of TCR and UMI appeared more than ten times on average. At surgery, roughly 220 tumor regions, 64 matched nontumor lung samples and 56 PBMC samples were TCR-sequenced for both alpha and beta chains. TCR alpha and beta repertoires were quantitatively compared across multiple tumor regions, matched nontumor lung and blood in non-small cell lung cancer.

Summary of the overall study and its limitations: Confirming at a functional level the hypothesis that regional TCRs recognize regional mutations was considered to require additional single-cell paired TCR alpha and beta sequencing. Ubiquitous expanded tumor TCRs showed up in blood more often at tumor resection than at routine follow-up.

The time point label of this sample denotes: sample taken at primary tumor resection. Without any cell sorting, TCR sequencing was performed on whole RNA extracted either from tumor and nontumor lung tissue or from cryopreserved PBMC samples. Donors were approximately 72 patients with early-stage, untreated non-small cell lung cancer from the lung TRACERx cohort. Patients were selected for TCR sequencing only if sufficient RNA was available from at least two tumor regions. Library construction relied on 5' RACE. TCRdb lists the instrument as NextSeq 500. To allow correction of PCR and sequencing errors, the TCR library protocol tagged every TCR cDNA molecule with a unique molecular identifier. The authors processed their data as follows. TCR identification, UMI-based error correction and CDR3 extraction were all carried out with Decombinator tools. TCRs above a frequency of 2 per 1,000, corresponding to the top 1% of the tumor frequency distribution, were defined as expanded. Renyi diversity was calculated using the R vegan package after each repertoire was subsampled 100 times to 5,000 TCRs. CDR3 similarity networks were built from amino acid triplet string-kernel similarity, connecting CDR3s with pairwise similarity above 0.82. TCRdb reprocessing: public reads trimmed at Q25 with fastp, clones called with MiXCR, in-frame beta chains kept. Identical CDR3 proteins give one entry, which carries the most common genes and DNA. These V and J calls derive from TCRdb rather than the authors' analysis. The sample records about 17,000 distinct CDR3 sequences, around 19% of which are singletons. The top ten clones comprise about an eighth of the sample.

This clonotype was found a few times. Its antigen target is currently unknown. Base qualities are not at hand, and no much larger clone is one base apart. This material consisted of PBMCs, taken at surgery. This clonotype originated in a male donor with early-stage non-small cell lung cancer.

The CDR3 has the sequence CASSLLPSTDTQYF. DNA sequence: TGTGCCAGCAGCTTACTCCCTAGCACAGATACGCAGTATTTT. Rearrangement joined TRBV7-6 to TRBJ2-3; there is no confident call for the D gene. As encoded in the germline V gene, CDR1 is SGHVS while CDR2 is FNYEAQ. V and J lose 2 bases and 0 bases, and a span of 6 bases separates them. The CDR3 runs 14 amino acids, cysteine and phenylalanine included. This entry keeps only the CDR3 DNA: 42 bases, framed from base 1.